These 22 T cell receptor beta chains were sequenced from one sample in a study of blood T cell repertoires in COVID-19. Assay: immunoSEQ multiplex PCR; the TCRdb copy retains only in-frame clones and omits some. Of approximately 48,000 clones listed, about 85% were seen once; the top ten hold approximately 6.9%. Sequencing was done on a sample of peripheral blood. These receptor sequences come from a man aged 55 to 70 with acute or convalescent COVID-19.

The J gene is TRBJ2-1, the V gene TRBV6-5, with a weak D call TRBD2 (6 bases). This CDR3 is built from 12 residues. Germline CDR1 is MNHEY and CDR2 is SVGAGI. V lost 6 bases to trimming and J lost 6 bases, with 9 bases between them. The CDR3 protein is CASRPAGNEQFF. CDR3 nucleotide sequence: TGTGCCAGCAGACCAGCGGGCAATGAGCAGTTCTTC.

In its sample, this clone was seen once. For the CDR3, the DNA is TGTGCCTGGAGTGTACGGGGACTAGGCGAGCAGTACTTC. Amino acid sequence: CAWSVRGLGEQYF. The gene calls are TRBV30 and TRBJ2-7; 8 nucleotides agree with TRBD2. The CDR3 has 13 amino acids. Germline CDR1 is GTSNPN and CDR2 is SVGIG (reference sequence). J lost 6 bases, V lost 0 bases, and 4 bases had no gene match.

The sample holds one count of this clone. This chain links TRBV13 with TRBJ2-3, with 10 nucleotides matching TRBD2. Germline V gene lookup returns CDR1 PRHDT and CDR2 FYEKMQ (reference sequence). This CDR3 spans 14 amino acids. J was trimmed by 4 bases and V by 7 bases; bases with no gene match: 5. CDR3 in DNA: TGTGCCAGCACCCTAGCGGGAGTAGCAGATACGCAGTATTTT. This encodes CASTLAGVADTQYF. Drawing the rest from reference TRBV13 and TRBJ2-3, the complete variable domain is AAGVIQSPRHLIKEKRETATLKCYPIPRHDTVYWYQQGPGQDPQFLISFYEKMQSDKGSIPDRFSAQQFSDYHSELNMSSLELGDSALYFCASTLAGVADTQYFGPGTRLTVL.

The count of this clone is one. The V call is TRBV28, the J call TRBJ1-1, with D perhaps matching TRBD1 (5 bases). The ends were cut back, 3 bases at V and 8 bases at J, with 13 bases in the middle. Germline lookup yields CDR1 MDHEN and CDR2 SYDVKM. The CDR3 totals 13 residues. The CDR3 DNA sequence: TGTGCCAGCAGTTTCGGGGGTGCTTCGGAAGCTTTCTTT. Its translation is CASSFGGASEAFF.

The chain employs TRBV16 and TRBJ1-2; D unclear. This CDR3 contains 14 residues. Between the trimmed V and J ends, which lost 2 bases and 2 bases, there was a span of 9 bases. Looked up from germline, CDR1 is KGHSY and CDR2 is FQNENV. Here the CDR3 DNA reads TGTGCCAGCAGCCAAGCGACGGGAAACTATGGCTACACCTTC. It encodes CASSQATGNYGYTF.

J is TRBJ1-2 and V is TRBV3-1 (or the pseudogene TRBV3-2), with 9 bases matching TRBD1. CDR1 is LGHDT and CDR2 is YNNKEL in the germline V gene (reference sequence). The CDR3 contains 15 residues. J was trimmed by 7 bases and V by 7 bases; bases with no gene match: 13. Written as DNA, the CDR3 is TGTGCCAGCACCGGAACCGGGACAGGGTGGGGTGGCTACACCTTC. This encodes CASTGTGTGWGGYTF.

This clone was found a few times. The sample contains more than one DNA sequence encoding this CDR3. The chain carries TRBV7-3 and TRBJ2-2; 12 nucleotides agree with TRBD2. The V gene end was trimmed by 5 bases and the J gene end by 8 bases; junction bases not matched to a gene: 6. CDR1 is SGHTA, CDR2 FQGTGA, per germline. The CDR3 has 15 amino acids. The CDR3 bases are TGTGCCAGCAGCCTAGGACTAGCGGGAACAGGGGAGCTGTTTTTT. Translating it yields CASSLGLAGTGELFF.

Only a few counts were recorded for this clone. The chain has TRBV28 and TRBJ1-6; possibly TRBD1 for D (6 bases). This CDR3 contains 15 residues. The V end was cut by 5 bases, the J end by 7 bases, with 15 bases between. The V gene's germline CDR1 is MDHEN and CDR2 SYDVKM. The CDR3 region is CASSRVTGMNSPLHF. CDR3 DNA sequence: TGTGCCAGCAGTCGAGTCACAGGGATGAATTCACCCCTCCACTTT. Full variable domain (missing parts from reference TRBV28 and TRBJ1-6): DVKVTQSSRYLVKRTGEKVFLECVQDMDHENMFWYRQDPGLGLRLIYFSYDVKMKEKGDIPEGYSVSREKKERFSLILESASTNQTSMYLCASSRVTGMNSPLHFGNGTRLTVT.

CDR3 amino acids: CASSPRTGSYNEQFF. The DNA for the CDR3 is TGTGCCAGCAGCCCTCGGACAGGCTCCTACAATGAGCAGTTCTTC. The chain is built from TRBV7-9 and TRBJ2-1; 7 positions match TRBD1. The germline gives CDR1 SEHNR, CDR2 FQNEAQ (reference sequence). The CDR3 runs to 15 residues. V was clipped by 5 bases and J by 0 bases; unmatched bases: 4. The whole variable domain, remainder taken from reference TRBV7-9 and TRBJ2-1, is DTGVSQNPRHKITKRGQNVTFRCDPISEHNRLYWYRQTLGQGPEFLTYFQNEAQLEKSRLLSDRFSAERPKGSFSTLEIQRTEQGDSAMYLCASSPRTGSYNEQFFGPGTRLTVL.

The CDR3 DNA sequence: TGTGCCAGCAGTGAAGCGCAGGCAGGGGCCGGGTATGGCTACACCTTC. Its protein product is CASSEAQAGAGYGYTF. The V gene is TRBV2, the J gene TRBJ1-2; D might be TRBD1 (6 bases). This CDR3 is 16 amino acids long. The V end lost 0 bases, the J end lost 5 bases, and 16 bases lay between the germline ends. Germline V gene sequence: CDR1 SNHLY, CDR2 FYNNEI. Supplemented by reference TRBV2 and TRBJ1-2, the full variable domain reads EPEVTQTPSHQVTQMGQEVILRCVPISNHLYFYWYRQILGQKVEFLVSFYNNEISEKSEIFDDQFSVERPDGSNFTLKIRSTKLEDSAMYFCASSEAQAGAGYGYTFGSGTRLTVV.

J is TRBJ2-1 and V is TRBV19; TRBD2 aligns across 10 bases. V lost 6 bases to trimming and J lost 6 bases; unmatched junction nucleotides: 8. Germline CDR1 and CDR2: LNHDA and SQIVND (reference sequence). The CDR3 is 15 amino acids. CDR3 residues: CASSRPGLARNEQFF. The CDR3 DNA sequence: TGTGCCAGTAGCAGGCCGGGACTAGCGCGCAATGAGCAGTTCTTC.

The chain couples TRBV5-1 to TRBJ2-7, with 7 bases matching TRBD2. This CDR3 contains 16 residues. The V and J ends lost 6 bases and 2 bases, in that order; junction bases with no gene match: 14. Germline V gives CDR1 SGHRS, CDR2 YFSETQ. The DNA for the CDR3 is TGCGCCAGCACCTCCCTTGGGGGAGGGCAGCCCTACGAGCAGTACTTC. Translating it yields CASTSLGGGQPYEQYF.

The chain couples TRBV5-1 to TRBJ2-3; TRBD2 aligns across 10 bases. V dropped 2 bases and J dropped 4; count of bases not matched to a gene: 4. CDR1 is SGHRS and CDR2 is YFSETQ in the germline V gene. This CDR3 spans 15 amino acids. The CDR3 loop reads CASSFLAGEADTQYF. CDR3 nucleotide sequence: TGCGCCAGCAGCTTTCTAGCGGGAGAAGCAGATACGCAGTATTTT. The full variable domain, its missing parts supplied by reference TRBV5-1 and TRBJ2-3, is KAGVTQTPRYLIKTRGQQVTLSCSPISGHRSVSWYQQTPGQGLQFLFEYFSETQRNKGNFPGRFSGRQFSNSRSEMNVSTLELGDSALYLCASSFLAGEADTQYFGPGTRLTVL.

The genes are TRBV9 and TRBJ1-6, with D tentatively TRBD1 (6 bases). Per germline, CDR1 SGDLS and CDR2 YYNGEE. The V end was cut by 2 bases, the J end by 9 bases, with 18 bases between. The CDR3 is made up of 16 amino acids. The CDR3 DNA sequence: TGTGCCAGCAGCGTGGGGCCCACAGGGCAAGGTTCACCCCTCCACTTT. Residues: CASSVGPTGQGSPLHF.

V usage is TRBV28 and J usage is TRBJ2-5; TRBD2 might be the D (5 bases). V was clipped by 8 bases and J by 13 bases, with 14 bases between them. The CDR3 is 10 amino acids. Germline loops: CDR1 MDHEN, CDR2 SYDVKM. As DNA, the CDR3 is TGTGCCAGCGGGATAGCGCCCTGGTACTTC. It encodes CASGIAPWYF.

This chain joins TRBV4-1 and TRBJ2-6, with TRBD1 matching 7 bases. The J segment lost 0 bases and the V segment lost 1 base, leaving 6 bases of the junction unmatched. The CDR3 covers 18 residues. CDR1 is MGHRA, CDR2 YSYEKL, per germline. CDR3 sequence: CASSQVVAGGSGANVLTF. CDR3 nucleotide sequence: TGCGCCAGCAGCCAAGTCGTGGCAGGGGGCTCTGGGGCCAACGTCCTGACTTTC.

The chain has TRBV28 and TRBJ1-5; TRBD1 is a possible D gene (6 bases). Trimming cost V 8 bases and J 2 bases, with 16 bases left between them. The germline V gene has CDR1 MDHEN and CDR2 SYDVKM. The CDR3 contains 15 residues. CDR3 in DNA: TGTGCCAGCTGGGGGCGAAGGGCTGGCAATCAGCCCCAGCATTTT. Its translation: CASWGRRAGNQPQHF.

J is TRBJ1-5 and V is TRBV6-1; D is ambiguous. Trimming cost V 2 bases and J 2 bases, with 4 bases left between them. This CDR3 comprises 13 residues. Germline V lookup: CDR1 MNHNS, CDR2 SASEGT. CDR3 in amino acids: CASSERGNQPQHF. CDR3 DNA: TGTGCCAGCAGTGAACGGGGCAATCAGCCCCAGCATTTT.

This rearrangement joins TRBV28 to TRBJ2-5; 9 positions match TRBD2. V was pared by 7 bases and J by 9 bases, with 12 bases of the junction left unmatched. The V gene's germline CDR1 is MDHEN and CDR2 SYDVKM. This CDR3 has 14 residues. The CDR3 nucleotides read TGTGCCAGCACCCCGACTAGCGGCGGTTTACCCCAGTACTTC. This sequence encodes CASTPTSGGLPQYF.

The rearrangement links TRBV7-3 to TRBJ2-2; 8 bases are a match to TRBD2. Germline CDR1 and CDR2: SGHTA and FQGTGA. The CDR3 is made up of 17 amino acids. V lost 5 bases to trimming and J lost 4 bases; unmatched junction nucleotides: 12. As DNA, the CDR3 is TGTGCCAGCAGCCCCCAACGGGGGGGGGCCAGCACCGGGGAGCTGTTTTTT. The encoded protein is CASSPQRGGASTGELFF.

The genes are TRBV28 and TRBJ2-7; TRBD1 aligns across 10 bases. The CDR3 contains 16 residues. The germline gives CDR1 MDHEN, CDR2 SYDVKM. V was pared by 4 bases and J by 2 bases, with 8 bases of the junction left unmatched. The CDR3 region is CASSSADRGHPYEQYF. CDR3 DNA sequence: TGTGCCAGCAGTTCCGCCGACAGGGGGCACCCCTACGAGCAGTACTTC. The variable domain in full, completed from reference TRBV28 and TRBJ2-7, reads DVKVTQSSRYLVKRTGEKVFLECVQDMDHENMFWYRQDPGLGLRLIYFSYDVKMKEKGDIPEGYSVSREKKERFSLILESASTNQTSMYLCASSSADRGHPYEQYFGPGTRLTVT.

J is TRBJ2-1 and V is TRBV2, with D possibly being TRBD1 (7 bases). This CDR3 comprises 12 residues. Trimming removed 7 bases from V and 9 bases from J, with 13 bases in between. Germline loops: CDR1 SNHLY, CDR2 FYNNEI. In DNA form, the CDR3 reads TGTGCCAGCAAGGGGGCGGGGACTGAGCAGTTCTTC. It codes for CASKGAGTEQFF.